This is a list of T cell receptor beta chains from one sample in a study of blood T cell repertoires in COVID-19. TCRdb's table, derived via immunoSEQ multiplex PCR, lists solely in-frame clones and lacks some. The table shows about 50,000 clones, with 70% to 90% occurring only once. Sample: peripheral blood. Receptors originate from a human donor in a cohort sampled during active COVID-19. The donor label of this sample is uncertain. The CDR3 runs from the conserved cysteine through the conserved F or W. Each record gives: D gene, J gene, clone size, V gene, CDR3 protein, CDR3 DNA. D genes are given only for firm matches. Size is stated for part of the rows, as once, few or many counts, or as a class when the clone is expanded.

TRBD2 TRBJ2-2 NA TRBV11-2 CASSLGGLAGSFMVFF TGTGCCAGCAGCTTAGGTGGGCTAGCGGGCTCCTTCATGGTGTTTTTT
TRBD1 TRBJ1-2 once TRBV2 CASSARDRGSEGYTF TGTGCCAGCAGTGCGCGGGACAGGGGCTCGGAGGGCTACACCTTC
TRBD2 TRBJ2-1 NA TRBV11-2 CASGTSRVSYNEQFF TGTGCCAGCGGGACTAGTCGGGTATCCTACAATGAGCAGTTCTTC
TRBD1 TRBJ2-3 NA TRBV5-4 CASSLPGQGANTQYF TGTGCCAGCAGCCTCCCGGGACAGGGGGCAAATACGCAGTATTTT
TRBD1 TRBJ1-5 NA TRBV6-5 CASRAGTGNQPQHF TGTGCCAGCAGGGCCGGGACAGGGAATCAGCCCCAGCATTTT
NA TRBJ1-4 NA TRBV7-9 CASSLGAYSNEKLFF TGTGCCAGCAGCTTAGGAGCCTATTCAAATGAAAAACTGTTTTTT
TRBD1 TRBJ1-3 NA TRBV5-6 CASRPFDRDAGNTIYF TGTGCCAGCAGACCGTTTGACAGGGATGCTGGAAACACCATATATTTT
NA TRBJ2-7 NA TRBV30 CAWRPTPGEQYF TGTGCCTGGAGACCAACTCCGGGGGAGCAGTACTTC
NA TRBJ2-5 NA TRBV7-2 CASSLEGGPYETQYF TGTGCCAGCAGCTTAGAGGGGGGGCCATACGAGACCCAGTACTTC
NA TRBJ1-1 NA TRBV6-5 CASSQQVGAPEAFF TGTGCCAGCAGTCAACAGGTAGGGGCCCCTGAAGCTTTCTTT
TRBD2 TRBJ2-1 NA TRBV7-7 CASSPEAGGAPGDEQFF TGTGCTAGCAGCCCAGAAGCGGGGGGCGCCCCCGGGGATGAGCAGTTCTTC
TRBD1 TRBJ1-5 NA TRBV28 CASRWTGGQPQHF TGTGCCAGCAGGTGGACAGGGGGTCAGCCCCAGCATTTT
TRBD1 TRBJ1-2 NA TRBV12-3/TRBV12-4 CASRLTGTYGYTF TGTGCCAGCAGGCTGACAGGGACGTATGGCTACACCTTC
NA TRBJ2-7 few TRBV27 CASSIQGVEQYF TGTGCCAGCAGTATACAGGGTGTCGAGCAGTACTTC
TRBD1 TRBJ1-5 few TRBV6-1 CASSEEAGTGFQPQHF TGTGCCAGCAGTGAAGAGGCGGGGACAGGGTTTCAGCCCCAGCATTTT
TRBD2 TRBJ2-3 NA TRBV9 CASSPALAGIIDTQYF TGTGCCAGCAGCCCAGCACTAGCGGGGATTATAGATACGCAGTATTTT
NA TRBJ2-2 NA TRBV25-1 CASRATNTGELFF TGTGCCAGCAGGGCCACGAACACCGGGGAGCTGTTTTTT
TRBD2 TRBJ2-3 NA TRBV7-2 CASTQSGGGTDTQYF TGTGCCAGCACCCAAAGCGGGGGAGGCACAGATACGCAGTATTTT
NA TRBJ2-1 NA TRBV5-1 CASSSESGGGPTGQFF TGCGCCAGCAGCTCAGAATCGGGCGGGGGCCCAACTGGGCAGTTCTTC
TRBD2 TRBJ2-1 NA TRBV27 CASSLLAGASSSYNEQFF TGTGCCAGCAGTTTACTGGCGGGAGCCTCGAGCTCCTACAATGAGCAGTTCTTC
NA TRBJ1-4 NA TRBV30 CAWWFATGEKLFF TGTGCCTGGTGGTTTGCGACTGGGGAAAAACTGTTTTTT
TRBD1 TRBJ1-2 few TRBV9 CASSDRTGYGYTF TGTGCCAGCAGCGACCGGACAGGCTATGGCTACACCTTC
TRBD1 TRBJ1-5 once TRBV13 CASSLARGLPQPQHF TGTGCCAGCAGCTTAGCGAGGGGGCTCCCGCAGCCCCAGCATTTT
NA TRBJ1-2 NA TRBV7-2 CASSLGRMNGYTF TGTGCCAGCAGCTTAGGGAGAATGAATGGCTACACCTTC
NA TRBJ1-3 NA TRBV19 CASTFGGNTIYF TGTGCCAGTACCTTCGGTGGAAACACCATATATTTT
NA TRBJ1-3 NA TRBV3-1/TRBV3-2 CASSQRPSGNTIYF TGTGCCAGCAGCCAGAGGCCCTCCGGAAACACCATATATTTT
NA TRBJ2-1 once TRBV19 CASSSPGTRDEQFF TGTGCCAGTAGTAGCCCGGGCACGAGGGATGAGCAGTTCTTC